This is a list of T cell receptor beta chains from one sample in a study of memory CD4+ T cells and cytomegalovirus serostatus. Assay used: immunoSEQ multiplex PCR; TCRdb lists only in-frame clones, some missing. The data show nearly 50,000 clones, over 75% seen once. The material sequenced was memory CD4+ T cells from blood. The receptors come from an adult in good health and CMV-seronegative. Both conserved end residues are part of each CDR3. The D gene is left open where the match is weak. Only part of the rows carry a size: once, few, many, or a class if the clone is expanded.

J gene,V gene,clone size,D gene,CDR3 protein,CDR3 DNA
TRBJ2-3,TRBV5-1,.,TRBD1,CASLRGGLESLDRGTDTQYF,TGCGCCAGCCTTCGAGGAGGTCTAGAGAGCCTGGACAGGGGCACAGATACGCAGTATTTT
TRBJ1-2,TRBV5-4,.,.,CASSFTAGYGYTF,TGTGCCAGCAGCTTTACAGCTGGCTATGGCTACACCTTC
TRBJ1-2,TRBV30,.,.,CAWRWGRGNYGYTF,TGTGCCTGGAGGTGGGGCAGGGGTAACTATGGCTACACCTTC
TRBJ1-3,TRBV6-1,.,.,CASSELPAGSYSGNTIYF,TGTGCCAGCAGTGAATTGCCAGCTGGGTCCTACTCTGGAAACACCATATATTTT
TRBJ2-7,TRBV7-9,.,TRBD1,CASSFGQVNYEQYF,TGTGCCAGCAGCTTTGGACAGGTTAATTACGAGCAGTACTTC
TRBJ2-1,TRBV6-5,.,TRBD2,CASSMGLAGAEQFF,TGTGCCAGCAGCATGGGACTAGCGGGGGCTGAGCAGTTCTTC
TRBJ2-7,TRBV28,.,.,CASSAGGLPVEYF,TGTGCCAGCAGTGCCGGCGGCCTCCCTGTGGAGTACTTC
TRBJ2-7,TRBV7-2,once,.,CASSFRVTLYEQYF,TGTGCCAGCAGCTTCAGAGTTACCCTCTACGAGCAGTACTTC
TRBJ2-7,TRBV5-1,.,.,CASSLVVSYEQYF,TGCGCCAGCAGCTTGGTAGTCTCCTACGAGCAGTACTTC
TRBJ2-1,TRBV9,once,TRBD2,CASTPQGTSREQFF,TGTGCCAGCACCCCACAGGGGACTAGCCGGGAGCAGTTCTTC
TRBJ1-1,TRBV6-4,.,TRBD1,CARTRDRVAEAFF,TGTGCCAGGACCCGGGACAGGGTAGCCGAAGCTTTCTTT
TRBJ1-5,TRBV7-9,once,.,CASSLGVAGDQPQHF,TGTGCCAGCAGCTTAGGGGTGGCAGGCGATCAGCCCCAGCATTTT
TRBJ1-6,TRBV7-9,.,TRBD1,CASSLGGLPAPLHF,TGTGCCAGCAGCCTAGGGGGCCTTCCAGCCCCCCTCCACTTT
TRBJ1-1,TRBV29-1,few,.,CSVEKTARAFF,TGCAGCGTTGAAAAGACGGCTAGGGCTTTCTTT
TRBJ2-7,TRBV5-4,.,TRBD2,CASSLGRGTSGSGEQYF,TGTGCCAGCAGCTTGGGGCGTGGGACTAGCGGGAGCGGCGAGCAGTACTTC
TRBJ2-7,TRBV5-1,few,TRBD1,CASSLGQVDYEQYF,TGCGCCAGCAGCCTCGGACAGGTTGACTACGAGCAGTACTTC
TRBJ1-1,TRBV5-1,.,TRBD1,CASSEGTGMNTEAFF,TGCGCCAGCAGCGAAGGGACAGGAATGAACACTGAAGCTTTCTTT
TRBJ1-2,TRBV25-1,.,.,CASSFVDGRVF,TGTGCCAGCAGTTTCGTGGATGGCCGTGTCTTC
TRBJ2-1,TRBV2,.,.,CASSAGFEQFF,TGTGCCAGCAGTGCAGGGTTCGAGCAGTTCTTC
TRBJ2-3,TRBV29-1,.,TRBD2,CSVSGREGGGDTQYF,TGCAGCGTGTCGGGACGGGAGGGGGGTGGAGATACGCAGTATTTT
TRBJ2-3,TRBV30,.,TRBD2,CAWSVSWGLARTDTQYF,TGTGCCTGGAGTGTCTCCTGGGGACTAGCGCGCACAGATACGCAGTATTTT
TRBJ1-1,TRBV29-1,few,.,CSVRNTEAFF,TGCAGCGTCCGGAACACTGAAGCTTTCTTT
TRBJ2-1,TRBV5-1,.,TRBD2,CASNTLAGGPSNEQFF,TGCGCCAGCAATACGTTAGCGGGAGGGCCGAGCAATGAGCAGTTCTTC
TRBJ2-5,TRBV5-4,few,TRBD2,CASSLPGLAGGPGETQYF,TGTGCCAGCAGCTTACCGGGACTAGCGGGAGGGCCGGGGGAGACCCAGTACTTC